A selection of T cell receptor beta chains follows, all from one sample in a study of blood T cells in healthy people across ages. TCRdb redid the calling of the 5' RACE reads with MiXCR, one entry per CDR3 protein. The sample consists of under 1,000,000 distinct CDR3 sequences, roughly 46% of them appearing once. Source material: blood. The receptors come from an older man in good health. Both conserved end residues are part of each CDR3. Fields, in order: CDR3 length, D gene, J gene, V gene, clone size, CDR3 protein, CDR3 DNA. A D gene is named only where the DNA matches it firmly. Size is omitted from some rows. Given values are once, few, many or a class for expanded clones.

CDR3 length: 15; D gene: NA; J gene: TRBJ2-7; V gene: TRBV11-2; clone size: once; CDR3 protein: CASSLTGTVPYEQYF; CDR3 DNA: TGTGCCAGCAGCCTGACAGGGACTGTCCCCTACGAGCAGTACTTC
CDR3 length: 17; D gene: TRBD2; J gene: TRBJ2-3; V gene: TRBV12-3/TRBV12-4; clone size: NA; CDR3 protein: CASSLDGRAGMADTQYF; CDR3 DNA: TGTGCCAGCAGTTTAGACGGGAGGGCCGGTATGGCGGATACGCAGTATTTT
CDR3 length: 14; D gene: TRBD2; J gene: TRBJ2-7; V gene: TRBV29-1; clone size: NA; CDR3 protein: CSAGGADTAYEQYF; CDR3 DNA: TGCAGCGCGGGGGGGGCAGACACGGCCTACGAGCAGTACTTC
CDR3 length: 14; D gene: TRBD2; J gene: TRBJ2-1; V gene: TRBV10-3; clone size: few; CDR3 protein: CATRLAGGYNEQFF; CDR3 DNA: TGTGCCACTCGACTAGCGGGGGGCTACAATGAGCAGTTCTTC
CDR3 length: 13; D gene: NA; J gene: TRBJ1-4; V gene: TRBV7-9; clone size: NA; CDR3 protein: CASSLPGNEKLFF; CDR3 DNA: TGTGCCAGCAGCTTACCGGGAAATGAAAAACTGTTTTTT
CDR3 length: 11; D gene: NA; J gene: TRBJ2-1; V gene: TRBV4-2; clone size: NA; CDR3 protein: CASSQKTELFF; CDR3 DNA: TGTGCCAGCAGCCAAAAAACAGAGCTGTTCTTC
CDR3 length: 11; D gene: NA; J gene: TRBJ2-3; V gene: TRBV29-1; clone size: NA; CDR3 protein: CSGTWGDTQYF; CDR3 DNA: TGCAGCGGCACTTGGGGCGATACGCAGTATTTT
CDR3 length: 14; D gene: TRBD1; J gene: TRBJ1-3; V gene: TRBV20-1; clone size: few; CDR3 protein: CSASRDRAGNTIYF; CDR3 DNA: TGCAGTGCTAGTCGTGACAGGGCTGGAAACACCATATATTTT
CDR3 length: 14; D gene: NA; J gene: TRBJ2-5; V gene: TRBV11-1; clone size: NA; CDR3 protein: CASSVEGVGETQYF; CDR3 DNA: TGTGCCAGCAGCGTCGAGGGGGTGGGAGAGACCCAGTACTTC
CDR3 length: 13; D gene: NA; J gene: TRBJ2-3; V gene: TRBV7-2; clone size: NA; CDR3 protein: CGTSRGRRDTQYF; CDR3 DNA: TGTGGAACCAGCAGGGGGAGGAGGGATACGCAGTATTTT
CDR3 length: 16; D gene: TRBD1; J gene: TRBJ1-2; V gene: TRBV6-2/TRBV6-3; clone size: NA; CDR3 protein: CASSYGTGARINGYTF; CDR3 DNA: TGTGCCAGCAGTTACGGGACAGGGGCGCGTATCAATGGCTACACCTTC
CDR3 length: 15; D gene: TRBD2; J gene: TRBJ2-7; V gene: TRBV28; clone size: NA; CDR3 protein: CASSPPSGGRYEQYF; CDR3 DNA: TGTGCCAGCAGTCCACCTAGCGGGGGGCGGTACGAGCAGTACTTC